This T cell receptor beta chain was sequenced during a study of CD8 T cells in Susac syndrome. The germline gives CDR1 DFQATT, CDR2 SNEGSKA (reference sequence). Trimming removed 6 bases from V and 12 bases from J; junction bases left unmatched: 19. The CDR3 is 15 residues long. The RNA input was about 0.5 to 1 ug, and it was reverse transcribed with random hexamers. MiXCR, run by TCRdb on the immunoSEQ multiplex PCR reads, gives a single entry per CDR3 protein. The sample shows some 200,000 distinct CDR3 sequences, about 91% of them seen only once. Material for sequencing was CD4+ T cells from PBMCs. The chain uses TRBV20-1 and TRBJ1-4; TRBD1 agrees at 7 bases. The origin of this receptor is a human donor with Susac syndrome. In nucleotides, the CDR3 is TGCAGTGCAGCTCCCATAGGACAGGCAGGAGCTGAACTGTTTTTT. This translates into CSAAPIGQAGAELFF.